The 24 T cell receptor beta chains below come from one sample, sequenced in a study of OX40 agonist ivuxolimab in advanced cancers. Here immunoSEQ multiplex PCR was the method, and the copy in TCRdb shows in-frame clones only, minus some. Found here are tens of thousands of clones, roughly 82% of them singletons; the top ten hold under 30%. This specimen was CD4+ or CD8+ T cells sorted from blood, taken in a trial of the OX40 agonist ivuxolimab. The receptor set was obtained from an adult with an advanced solid tumor such as melanoma, head and neck, liver or kidney cancer.

V and J are TRBV6-5 and TRBJ2-3; D unresolved. From germline, CDR1 is MNHEY and CDR2 SVGAGI. This CDR3 has 16 amino acids. V lost 4 bases and J 0 bases, leaving 14 bases between the germline ends. The CDR3, as DNA: TGTGCCAGCAGTTCCCGGATTGTGCATAGCACAGATACGCAGTATTTT. This codes for CASSSRIVHSTDTQYF.

This clone was counted once. This chain joins TRBV28 and TRBJ2-7; maybe TRBD1 (5 bases). This CDR3 has 14 residues. Trimming stripped 1 base from V and 5 bases from J, with 12 bases between. The germline V gene has CDR1 MDHEN and CDR2 SYDVKM. In DNA form, the CDR3 reads TGTGCCAGCAGTTTATTACAGGTGTGGAACGAGCAGTACTTC. It translates to CASSLLQVWNEQYF.

The chain recombines TRBV6-5 with TRBJ2-1; D is unresolved. Trimming removed 6 bases from V and 8 bases from J, with 17 bases in between. The germline V gene has CDR1 MNHEY and CDR2 SVGAGI. The length of the CDR3 is 14 residues. CDR3 sequence: CASSRLGPSDEQFF. In DNA, the CDR3 is TGTGCCAGCAGCCGCCTTGGGCCCTCGGATGAGCAGTTCTTC.

A note on this clone: Germline is not matched at one junction end, which may reflect a read error. The chain combines TRBV7-6 with TRBJ2-7; D could derive from TRBD1 or TRBD2 (5 bases each). The germline V gene has CDR1 SGHVS and CDR2 FNYEAQ. The CDR3 is 14 amino acids. CDR3 protein: CASGLGPYSYEQYF. In DNA, the CDR3 is TGTGCCAGCGGCTTGGGACCGTACTCCTACGAGCAGTACTTC.

This rearrangement joins TRBV30 to TRBJ2-7, with D hard to call. The V gene lost 1 base and the J gene lost 0 bases, with 16 bases spanning the gap. This CDR3 spans 16 amino acids. The germline CDR1 and CDR2 sequences are GTSNPN and SVGIG (reference sequence). CDR3 sequence (DNA): TGTGCCTGGAGTGCCCCTTCCGGGCCTAGCTCCTACGAGCAGTACTTC. It encodes CAWSAPSGPSSYEQYF.

The V call is TRBV6-1, the J call TRBJ1-1; no firm D call. The germline V and J ends were trimmed by 7 bases and 1 base, with 10 bases remaining between them. This CDR3 region has 13 residues. Germline values: CDR1 MNHNS, CDR2 SASEGT. The CDR3 region is CASNGGSNTEAFF. The CDR3 bases are TGTGCCAGCAATGGCGGATCGAACACTGAAGCTTTCTTT.

The J gene is TRBJ2-4, the V gene TRBV29-1; 9 bases are shared with TRBD2. This CDR3 comprises 13 residues. V shed 4 bases, J shed 16 bases, and the junction held 14 bases outside the gene matches. CDR1 and CDR2 from the germline V gene are SQVTM and ANQGSEA. CDR3 protein: CSVVTAGGPVLYF. CDR3 nucleotides: TGCAGCGTTGTTACCGCGGGAGGGCCGGTACTTTACTTC.

This chain joins TRBV11-2 and TRBJ1-4, with a possible D match to TRBD1 (6 bases). The CDR3 runs 16 residues. Looked up from germline, CDR1 is SGHAT and CDR2 is FQNNGV. V was pared by 1 base and J by 8 bases, with 17 bases between. The CDR3 nucleotides are TGTGCCAGCAGCTTAGGGCCCCGGGGGGCAGAAGAAAAACTGTTTTTT. It translates to CASSLGPRGAEEKLFF.

This clone has a single count. The V and J genes are TRBV30 and TRBJ2-1; D is perhaps TRBD1 (5 bases). CDR1 and CDR2 from the germline V gene are GTSNPN and SVGIG (reference sequence). CDR3 length equals 13 residues. V was clipped by 5 bases and J by 0 bases, with 8 bases between them. In nucleotides, the CDR3 is TGTGCCTGGTACAGGAACTCCTACAATGAGCAGTTCTTC. It is translated as CAWYRNSYNEQFF.

The rearrangement uses TRBV5-6 and TRBJ1-4, with 10 positions matching TRBD1. Germline V CDR1 and CDR2: SGHDT, YYEEEE. The CDR3 has 14 amino acids. V dropped 4 bases and J dropped 8; count of bases not matched to a gene: 5. CDR3 DNA: TGTGCCAGCAGCCAGGGACAGGGGAAGGAAAAACTGTTTTTT. This codes for CASSQGQGKEKLFF. The full variable domain, rest sourced from reference TRBV5-6 and TRBJ1-4, is DAGVTQSPTHLIKTRGQQVTLRCSPKSGHDTVSWYQQALGQGPQFIFQYYEEEERQRGNFPDRFSGHQFPNYSSELNVNALLLGDSALYLCASSQGQGKEKLFFGSGTQLSVL.

The CDR3 nucleotides read TGTGCCAGCAGCTTAGGAACAGGGGACCAAGAGACCCAGTACTTC. Translated, it gives CASSLGTGDQETQYF. V usage is TRBV11-3 and J usage is TRBJ2-5; 7 bases fit TRBD1. The CDR3 spans 15 residues. The V segment lost 1 base and the J segment 0 bases; nucleotides outside the gene matches: 2. The germline V gene encodes CDR1 SGHNT and CDR2 YENEEA. Supplemented by reference TRBV11-3 and TRBJ2-5, the full variable domain reads EAGVVQSPRYKIIEKKQPVAFWCNPISGHNTLYWYLQNLGQGPELLIRYENEEAVDDSQLPKDRFSAERLKGVDSTLKIQPAELGDSAVYLCASSLGTGDQETQYFGPGTRLLVL.

The chain links TRBV7-6 to TRBJ2-1; 7 bases agree with TRBD1. Losses at the gene ends were 3 bases for V and 0 bases for J; bases not matched to a gene: 5. CDR3 size: 16 residues. Germline values: CDR1 SGHVS, CDR2 FNYEAQ. The CDR3 sequence: CASSLRTGSSYNEQFF. The CDR3 DNA reads TGTGCCAGCAGCTTGCGGACAGGAAGCTCCTACAATGAGCAGTTCTTC.

This chain uses TRBV21-1 with TRBJ2-7; the listed D gene, TRBD2, was not tested against the DNA. TRBV21-1 is shown as a pseudogene. CDR3 length equals 15 residues. CDR3: CASSGSGSPHYEQYF. The CDR3 DNA sequence: TGTGCCAGCAGCGGGAGCGGGTCGCCACACTACGAGCAGTACTTC.

The rearrangement joins TRBV29-1 to TRBJ2-2; D uncertain. The CDR3 loop spans 13 amino acids. V was pared by 0 bases and J by 6 bases, with 8 bases between. Germline values: CDR1 SQVTM, CDR2 ANQGSEA. The CDR3 sequence is CSVEDGWPGELFF. The CDR3 DNA reads TGCAGCGTTGAAGATGGTTGGCCCGGGGAGCTGTTTTTT.

This clone has a single count. In DNA, the CDR3 is TGTGCCAGCAGTTATTTGGGACGAAGGGTGGGTGGCTACACCTTC. Translating it yields CASSYLGRRVGGYTF. J is TRBJ1-2 and V is TRBV6-6; D perhaps matches TRBD1 (5 bases). This CDR3 has 15 amino acids. Trimming left V 3 bases short and J 7 bases short, with 18 bases between. CDR1 is MNHNY, CDR2 SVGAGI, per germline (reference sequence).

This chain joins TRBV7-9 and TRBJ2-1; D assignment may be TRBD1 or TRBD2 (5 bases each). The CDR3 extends over 11 amino acids. Germline loops: CDR1 SEHNR, CDR2 FQNEAQ (reference sequence). V shed 5 bases and J shed 16 bases, with 15 bases lying between them. CDR3 DNA sequence: TGTGCCAGCAGCCCGGGGCCCCTTCTCTTCTTC. It codes for CASSPGPLLFF.

This chain joins TRBV6-4 and TRBJ2-1, with 8 nucleotides matching TRBD2. This CDR3 is built from 16 residues. V dropped 5 bases and J dropped 9; count of bases not matched to a gene: 15. Per germline, CDR1 MRHNA and CDR2 SNTAGT. The chain's CDR3 is CASSTTGTGGRGEQFF. CDR3 nucleotide sequence: TGTGCCAGCAGTACAACCGGGACGGGAGGGAGAGGTGAGCAGTTCTTC.

The rearrangement links TRBV19 to TRBJ2-2, with TRBD2 matching over 7 bases. Germline-derived CDR1 and CDR2 are LNHDA and SQIVND (reference sequence). CDR3 length: 16 residues. J was trimmed by 0 bases and V by 6 bases; bases with no gene match: 7. CDR3 sequence: CASRDGLGSNTGELFF. Written as DNA, the CDR3 is TGTGCCAGTAGGGACGGACTAGGGTCGAACACCGGGGAGCTGTTTTTT.

The J gene is TRBJ2-1, the V gene TRBV7-3; TRBD2 matches at 11 bases. V dropped 5 bases and J dropped 1; count of bases not matched to a gene: 4. Per germline, CDR1 SGHTA and CDR2 FQGTGA. The CDR3 runs 16 residues. As DNA, the CDR3 is TGTGCCAGCAGCGAACTAGCGGGAGTTTCCTACAATGAGCAGTTCTTC. As protein: CASSELAGVSYNEQFF. Variable domain in full (rest from reference TRBV7-3 and TRBJ2-1): GAGVSQTPSNKVTEKGKYVELRCDPISGHTALYWYRQSLGQGPEFLIYFQGTGAADDSGLPNDRFFAVRPEGSVSTLKIQRTERGDSAVYLCASSELAGVSYNEQFFGPGTRLTVL.

The V and J genes are TRBV7-9 and TRBJ2-7, with TRBD2 identical over 14 bases. The J segment lost 7 bases and the V segment lost 0 bases, leaving 5 bases of the junction unmatched. The CDR3 extends over 16 amino acids. Germline V gene data show CDR1 as SEHNR and CDR2 as FQNEAQ (reference sequence). The CDR3 coding sequence is TGTGCCAGCAGCTTAGCCCAGACTAGCGGGAGGGTGGAGCAGTACTTC. It translates to CASSLAQTSGRVEQYF.

The CDR3 here is CASSHPGQGAHEQYF. The CDR3 coding sequence is TGTGCCAGCAGCCATCCGGGACAGGGGGCCCACGAGCAGTACTTC. The rearrangement links TRBV4-2 to TRBJ2-7; 12 bases agree with TRBD1. The CDR3 loop spans 15 amino acids. CDR1 is LGHNA and CDR2 is YNFKEQ in the germline V gene. Trimming cost V 3 bases and J 5 bases; bases outside gene matches: 5.

The genes are TRBV7-2 and TRBJ2-7, with 8 bases matching TRBD1. The V gene's germline CDR1 is SGHTA and CDR2 FQGNSA. V trimming: 2 bases; J trimming: 3 bases; junction bases outside the gene matches: 3. This CDR3 spans 14 amino acids. The CDR3 region is CASSLFTGGYEQYF. CDR3 nucleotide sequence: TGTGCCAGCAGCTTATTTACAGGGGGCTACGAGCAGTACTTC.

The V and J genes are TRBV14 and TRBJ2-2; 9 positions agree with TRBD2. CDR3 length equals 15 residues. Looked up from germline, CDR1 is SGHDN and CDR2 is FVKESK. Trimming removed 7 bases from V and 4 bases from J; junction bases left unmatched: 7. This CDR3 reads CASILAGGGTGELFF. In DNA, the CDR3 is TGTGCCAGCATTCTGGCGGGAGGGGGCACCGGGGAGCTGTTTTTT.

The rearrangement joins TRBV15 to TRBJ2-5; the match to TRBD1 covers 7 bases. CDR1 LNHNV and CDR2 YYDKDF come from the germline V gene (reference sequence). The CDR3 spans 15 residues. The V and J ends lost 2 bases and 5 bases, in that order; junction bases with no gene match: 8. The CDR3 is CATSRTRQGVETQYF. The CDR3 DNA reads as TGTGCCACCAGCAGAACCCGACAGGGAGTGGAGACCCAGTACTTC.